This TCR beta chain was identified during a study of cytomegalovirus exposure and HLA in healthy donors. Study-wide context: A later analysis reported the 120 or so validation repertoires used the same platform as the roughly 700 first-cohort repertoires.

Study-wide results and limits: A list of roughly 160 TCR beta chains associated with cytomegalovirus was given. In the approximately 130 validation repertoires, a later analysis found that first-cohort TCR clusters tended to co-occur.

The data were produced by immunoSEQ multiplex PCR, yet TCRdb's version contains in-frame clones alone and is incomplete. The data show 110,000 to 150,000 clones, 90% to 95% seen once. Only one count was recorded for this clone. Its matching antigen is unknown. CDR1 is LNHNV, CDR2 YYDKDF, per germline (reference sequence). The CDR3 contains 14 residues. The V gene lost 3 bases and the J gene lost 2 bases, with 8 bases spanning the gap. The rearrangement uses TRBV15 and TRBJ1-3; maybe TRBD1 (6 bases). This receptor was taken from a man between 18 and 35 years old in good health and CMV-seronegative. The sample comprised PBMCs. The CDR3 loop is CATSSYRAGNTIYF. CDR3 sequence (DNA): TGTGCCACCAGCAGCTACAGGGCTGGAAACACCATATATTTT.